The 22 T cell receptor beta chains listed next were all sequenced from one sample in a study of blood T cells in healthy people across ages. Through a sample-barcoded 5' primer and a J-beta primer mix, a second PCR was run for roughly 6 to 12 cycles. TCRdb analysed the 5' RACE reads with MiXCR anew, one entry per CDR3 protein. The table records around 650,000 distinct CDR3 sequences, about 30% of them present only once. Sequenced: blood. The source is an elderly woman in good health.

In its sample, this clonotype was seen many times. The CDR3 DNA sequence: TGTGCCAGCAGCTCAATCCCCAGTAGCTCCTACGAGCAGTACTTC. This codes for CASSSIPSSSYEQYF. V is TRBV3-1 and J is TRBJ2-7; no reliable D call. Germline V CDR1 and CDR2: LGHDT, YNNKEL (reference sequence). The CDR3 extends over 15 amino acids. V dropped 5 bases and J dropped 0 bases, with 14 bases sitting between them.

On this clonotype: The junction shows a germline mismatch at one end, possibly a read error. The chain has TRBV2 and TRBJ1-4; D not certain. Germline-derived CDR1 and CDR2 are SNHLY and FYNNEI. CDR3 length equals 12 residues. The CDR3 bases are TGTGCCAGCAGGCAGCCCAACGAAAAACGGTTTTTT. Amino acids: CASRQPNEKRFF.

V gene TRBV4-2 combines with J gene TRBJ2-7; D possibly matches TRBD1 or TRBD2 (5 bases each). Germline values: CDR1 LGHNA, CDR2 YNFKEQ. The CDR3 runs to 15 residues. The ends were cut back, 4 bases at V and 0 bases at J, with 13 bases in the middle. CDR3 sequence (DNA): TGTGCCAGCAGCCCCGCTGGGACGGGCTCCTACGAGCAGTACTTC. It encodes CASSPAGTGSYEQYF.

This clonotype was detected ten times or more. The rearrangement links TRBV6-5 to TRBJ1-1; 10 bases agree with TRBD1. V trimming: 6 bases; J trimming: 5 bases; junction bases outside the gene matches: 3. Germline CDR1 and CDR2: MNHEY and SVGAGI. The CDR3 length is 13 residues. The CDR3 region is CASRGQGGTEAFF. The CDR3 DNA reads TGTGCCAGCAGAGGACAGGGGGGAACTGAAGCTTTCTTT.

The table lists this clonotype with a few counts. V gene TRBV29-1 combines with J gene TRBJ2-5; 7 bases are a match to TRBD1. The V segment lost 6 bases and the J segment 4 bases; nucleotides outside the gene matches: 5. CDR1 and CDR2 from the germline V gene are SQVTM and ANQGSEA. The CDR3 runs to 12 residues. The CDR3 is CSVVTGVETQYF. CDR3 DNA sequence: TGCAGCGTCGTTACAGGGGTAGAGACCCAGTACTTC.

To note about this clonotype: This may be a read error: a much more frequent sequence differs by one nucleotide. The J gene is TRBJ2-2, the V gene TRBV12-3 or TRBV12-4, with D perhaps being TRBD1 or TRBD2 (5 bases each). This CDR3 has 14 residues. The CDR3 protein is CASSGTGNTGELVF. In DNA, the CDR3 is TGTGCCAGCAGTGGCACAGGAAACACCGGGGAGCTGGTTTTT.

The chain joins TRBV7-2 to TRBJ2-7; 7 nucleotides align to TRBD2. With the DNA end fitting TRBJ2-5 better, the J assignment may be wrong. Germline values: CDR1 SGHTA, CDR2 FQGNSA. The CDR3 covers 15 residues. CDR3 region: CASSAARLAGETQYF. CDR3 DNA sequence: TGTGCCAGCAGCGCCGCCCGACTAGCTGGGGAGACCCAGTACTTC.

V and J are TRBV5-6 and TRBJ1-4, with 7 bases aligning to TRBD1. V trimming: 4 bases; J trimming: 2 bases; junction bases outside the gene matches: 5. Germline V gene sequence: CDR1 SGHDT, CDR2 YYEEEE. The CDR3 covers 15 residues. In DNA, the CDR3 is TGTGCCAGCAGCACCACAGGGGCTACTAATGAAAAACTGTTTTTT. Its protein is CASSTTGATNEKLFF.

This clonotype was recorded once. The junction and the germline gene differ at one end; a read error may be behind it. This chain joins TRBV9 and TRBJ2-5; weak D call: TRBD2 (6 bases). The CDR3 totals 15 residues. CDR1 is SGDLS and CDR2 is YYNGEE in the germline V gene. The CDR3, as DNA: TGTGCCGGCAGCCATAGCGGAGGGGCTTTCGAGACCCAGTACTTC. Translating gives CAGSHSGGAFETQYF.

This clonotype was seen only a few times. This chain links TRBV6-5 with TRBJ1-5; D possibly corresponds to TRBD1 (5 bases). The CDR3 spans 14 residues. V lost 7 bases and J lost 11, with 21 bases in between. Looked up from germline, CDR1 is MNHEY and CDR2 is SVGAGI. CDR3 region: CASTRSGTDGAQHF. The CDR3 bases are TGTGCCAGCACCCGAAGCGGGACCGACGGGGCCCAGCATTTT.

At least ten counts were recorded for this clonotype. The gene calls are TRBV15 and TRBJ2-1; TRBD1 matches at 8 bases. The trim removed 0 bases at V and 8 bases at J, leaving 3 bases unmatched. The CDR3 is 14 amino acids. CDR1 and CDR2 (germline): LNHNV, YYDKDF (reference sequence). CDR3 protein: CATSREQGAYEQFF. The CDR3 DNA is TGTGCCACCAGCAGAGAGCAGGGGGCCTATGAGCAGTTCTTC.

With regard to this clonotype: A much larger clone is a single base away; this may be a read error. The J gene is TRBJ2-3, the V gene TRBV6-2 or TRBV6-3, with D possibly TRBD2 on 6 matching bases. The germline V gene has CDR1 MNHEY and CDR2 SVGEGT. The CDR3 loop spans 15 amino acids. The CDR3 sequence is CASIPRGMSTDAQYF. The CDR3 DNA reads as TGTGCCAGCATCCCCCGCGGGATGAGCACAGATGCGCAGTATTTT.

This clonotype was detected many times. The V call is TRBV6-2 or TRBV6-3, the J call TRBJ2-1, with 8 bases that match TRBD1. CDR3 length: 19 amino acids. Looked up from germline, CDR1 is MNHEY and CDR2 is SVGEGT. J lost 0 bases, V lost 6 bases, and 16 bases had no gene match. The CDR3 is CASSAMGQDFLSSYNEQFF. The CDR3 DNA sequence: TGTGCCAGCAGCGCTATGGGACAGGATTTCTTAAGCTCCTACAATGAGCAGTTCTTC.

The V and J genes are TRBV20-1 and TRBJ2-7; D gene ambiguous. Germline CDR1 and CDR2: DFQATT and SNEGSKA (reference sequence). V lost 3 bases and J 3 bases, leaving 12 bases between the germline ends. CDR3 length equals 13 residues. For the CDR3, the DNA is TGCAGTGCTAGGATAGGGTGGGGCTACGAGCAGTACTTC. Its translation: CSARIGWGYEQYF.

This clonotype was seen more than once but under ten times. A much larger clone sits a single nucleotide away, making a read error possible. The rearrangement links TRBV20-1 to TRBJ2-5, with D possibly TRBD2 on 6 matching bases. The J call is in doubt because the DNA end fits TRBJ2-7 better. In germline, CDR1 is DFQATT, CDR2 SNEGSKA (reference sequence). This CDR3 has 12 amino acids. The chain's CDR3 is CSAQKSGVEQYF. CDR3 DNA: TGCAGTGCTCAGAAATCGGGGGTCGAGCAGTACTTC.

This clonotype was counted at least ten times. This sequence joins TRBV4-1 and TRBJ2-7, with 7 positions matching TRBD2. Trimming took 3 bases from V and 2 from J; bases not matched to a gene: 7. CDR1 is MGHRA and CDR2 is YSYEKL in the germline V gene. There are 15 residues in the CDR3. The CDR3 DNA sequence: TGCGCCAGCAGCCAGGTAGCGGGTCAGACCTACGAGCAGTACTTC. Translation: CASSQVAGQTYEQYF.

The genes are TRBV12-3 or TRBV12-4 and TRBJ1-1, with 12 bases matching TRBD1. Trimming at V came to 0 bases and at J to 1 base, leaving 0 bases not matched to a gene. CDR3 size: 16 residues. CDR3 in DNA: TGTGCCAGCAGTTTAGCGGGACAGGGGGCGAACACTGAAGCTTTCTTT. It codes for CASSLAGQGANTEAFF.

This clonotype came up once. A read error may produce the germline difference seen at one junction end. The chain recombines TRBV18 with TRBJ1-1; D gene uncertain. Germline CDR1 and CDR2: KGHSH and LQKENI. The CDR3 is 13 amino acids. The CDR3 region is CTSSISQNTEAFF. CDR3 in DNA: TGTACCAGCTCAATCTCCCAGAACACTGAAGCTTTCTTT.

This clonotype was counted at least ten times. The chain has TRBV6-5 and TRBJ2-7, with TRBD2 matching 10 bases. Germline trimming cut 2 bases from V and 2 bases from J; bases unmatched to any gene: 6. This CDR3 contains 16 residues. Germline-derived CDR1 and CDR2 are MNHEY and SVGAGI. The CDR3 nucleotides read TGTGCCAGCAGTTACCGACGACTAGCGGGCACCTACGAGCAGTACTTC. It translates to CASSYRRLAGTYEQYF.

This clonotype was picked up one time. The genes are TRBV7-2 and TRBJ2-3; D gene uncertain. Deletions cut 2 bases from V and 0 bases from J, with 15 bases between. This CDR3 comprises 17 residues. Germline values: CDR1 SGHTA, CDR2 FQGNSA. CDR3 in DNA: TGTGCCAGCAGCTTAAACGTCTTGCGGAGTAGCACAGATACGCAGTATTTT. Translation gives CASSLNVLRSSTDTQYF.

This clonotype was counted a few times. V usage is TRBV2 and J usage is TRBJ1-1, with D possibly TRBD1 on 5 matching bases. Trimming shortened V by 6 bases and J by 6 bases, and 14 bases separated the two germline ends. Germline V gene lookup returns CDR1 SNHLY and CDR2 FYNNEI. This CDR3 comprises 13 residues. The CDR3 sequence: CASRIRGIPEAFF. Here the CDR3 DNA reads TGTGCCAGCAGGATACGGGGGATCCCTGAAGCTTTCTTT. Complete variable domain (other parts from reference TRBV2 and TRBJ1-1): EPEVTQTPSHQVTQMGQEVILRCVPISNHLYFYWYRQILGQKVEFLVSFYNNEISEKSEIFDDQFSVERPDGSNFTLKIRSTKLEDSAMYFCASRIRGIPEAFFGQGTRLTVV.

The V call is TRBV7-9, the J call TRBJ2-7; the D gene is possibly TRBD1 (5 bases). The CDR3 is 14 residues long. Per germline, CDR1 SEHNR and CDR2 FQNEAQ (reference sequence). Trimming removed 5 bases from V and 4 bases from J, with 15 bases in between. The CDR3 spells CASSPPGKGYEQYF. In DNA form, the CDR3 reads TGTGCCAGCAGCCCTCCAGGGAAGGGTTACGAGCAGTACTTC.